The source of this TCR beta chain is a study of blood T cell repertoires in COVID-19. Study summary: Sites in the United States, Italy and Spain provided acute and convalescent COVID-19 samples. From T cells, B-cell-depleted T cells, or PBMCs came the material, which was cDNA or gDNA.

Sequencing used immunoSEQ multiplex PCR; TCRdb keeps in-frame clones, though not all of them. The data hold 180,000 or so clones, with roughly 85% observed a single time. V lost 1 base and J lost 3; bases outside the gene matches: 9. Germline lookup yields CDR1 SGHRS and CDR2 YFSETQ. The CDR3 runs to 17 residues. This clonotype originated in a human donor with active or convalescent COVID-19. The donor label of this sample is uncertain. Material: peripheral blood. The chain employs TRBV5-1 and TRBJ2-1; 8 bases fit TRBD2. The CDR3 coding sequence is TGCGCCAGCAGCTTGAATTGGGTGGGGACTAGCTACAATGAGCAGTTCTTC. Protein product: CASSLNWVGTSYNEQFF.